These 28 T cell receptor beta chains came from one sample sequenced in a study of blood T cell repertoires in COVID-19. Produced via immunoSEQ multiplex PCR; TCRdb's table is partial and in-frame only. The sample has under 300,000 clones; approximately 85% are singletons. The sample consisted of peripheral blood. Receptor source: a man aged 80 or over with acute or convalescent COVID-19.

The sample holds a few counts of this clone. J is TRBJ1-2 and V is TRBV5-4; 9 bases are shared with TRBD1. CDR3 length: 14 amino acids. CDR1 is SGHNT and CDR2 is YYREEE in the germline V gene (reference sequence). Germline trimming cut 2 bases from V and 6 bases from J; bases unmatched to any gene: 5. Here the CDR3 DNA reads TGTGCCAGCAGCTTTCCGGGACAGGGACATGGCTACACCTTC. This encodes CASSFPGQGHGYTF.

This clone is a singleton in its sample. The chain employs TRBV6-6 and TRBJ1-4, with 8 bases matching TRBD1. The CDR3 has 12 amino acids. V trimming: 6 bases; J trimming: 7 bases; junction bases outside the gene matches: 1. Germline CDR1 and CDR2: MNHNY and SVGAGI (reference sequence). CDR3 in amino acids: CASSDRGEKLFF. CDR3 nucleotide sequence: TGTGCCAGCAGCGACAGGGGTGAAAAACTGTTTTTT.

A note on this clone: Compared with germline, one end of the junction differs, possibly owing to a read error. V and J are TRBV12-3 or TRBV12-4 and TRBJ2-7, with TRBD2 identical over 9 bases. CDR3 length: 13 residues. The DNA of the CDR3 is TGTGCCAGCAGTATAGCGGGAGCCTACGAGCAGTACTTC. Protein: CASSIAGAYEQYF.

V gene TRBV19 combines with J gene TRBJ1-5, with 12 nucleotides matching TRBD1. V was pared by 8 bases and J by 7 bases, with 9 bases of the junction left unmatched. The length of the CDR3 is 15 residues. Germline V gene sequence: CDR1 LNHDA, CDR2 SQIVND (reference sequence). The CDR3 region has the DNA TGTGCCAGTGACCCGGGACAGGGGGCTTACCAGCCCCAGCATTTT. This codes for CASDPGQGAYQPQHF.

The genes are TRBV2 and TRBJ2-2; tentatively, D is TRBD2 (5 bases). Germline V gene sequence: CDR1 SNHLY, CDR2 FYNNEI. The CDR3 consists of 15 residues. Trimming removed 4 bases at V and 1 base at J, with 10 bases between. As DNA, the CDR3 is TGTGCCAGCAGTGTAGCCGGGATGAACACCGGGGAGCTGTTTTTT. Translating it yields CASSVAGMNTGELFF.

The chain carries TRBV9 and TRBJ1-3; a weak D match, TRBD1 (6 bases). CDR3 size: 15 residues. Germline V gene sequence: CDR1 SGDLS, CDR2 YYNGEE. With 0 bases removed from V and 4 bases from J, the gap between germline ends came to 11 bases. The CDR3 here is CASSVGEGVGNTIYF. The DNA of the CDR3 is TGTGCCAGCAGCGTAGGAGAGGGGGTCGGAAACACCATATATTTT.

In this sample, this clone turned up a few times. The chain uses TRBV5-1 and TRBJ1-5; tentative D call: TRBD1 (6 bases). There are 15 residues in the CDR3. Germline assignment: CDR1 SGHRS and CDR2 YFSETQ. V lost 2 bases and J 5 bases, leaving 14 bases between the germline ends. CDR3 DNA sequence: TGCGCCAGCAGCTTCTCAGGGGATGGGTATCAGCCCCAGCATTTT. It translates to CASSFSGDGYQPQHF.

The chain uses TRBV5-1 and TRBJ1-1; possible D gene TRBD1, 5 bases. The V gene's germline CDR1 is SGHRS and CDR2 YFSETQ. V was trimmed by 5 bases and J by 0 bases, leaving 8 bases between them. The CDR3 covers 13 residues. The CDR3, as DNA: TGCGCCAGCAGTCGGGACTTGAACACTGAAGCTTTCTTT. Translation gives CASSRDLNTEAFF.

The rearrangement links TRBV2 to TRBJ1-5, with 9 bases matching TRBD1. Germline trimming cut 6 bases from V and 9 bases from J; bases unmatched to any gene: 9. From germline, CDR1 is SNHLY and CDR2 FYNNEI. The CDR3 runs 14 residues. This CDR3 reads CASRGGTGMTPQHF. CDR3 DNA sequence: TGTGCCAGCAGGGGGGGGACAGGGATGACGCCCCAGCATTTT.

CDR3 nucleotide sequence: TGTGCCAGCAGCTTACCCCTAGGTAGCAATCAGCCCCAGCATTTT. It translates to CASSLPLGSNQPQHF. The chain has TRBV7-2 and TRBJ1-5; no reliable D call. V was trimmed by 2 bases and J by 0 bases, leaving 8 bases between them. The CDR3 is made up of 15 amino acids. CDR1 is SGHTA, CDR2 FQGNSA, per germline.

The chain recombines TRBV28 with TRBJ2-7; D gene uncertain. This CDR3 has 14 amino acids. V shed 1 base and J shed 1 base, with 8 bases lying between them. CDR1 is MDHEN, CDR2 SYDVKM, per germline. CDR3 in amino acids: CASSLSSVSYEQYF. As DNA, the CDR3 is TGTGCCAGCAGTTTATCCAGTGTGTCCTACGAGCAGTACTTC.

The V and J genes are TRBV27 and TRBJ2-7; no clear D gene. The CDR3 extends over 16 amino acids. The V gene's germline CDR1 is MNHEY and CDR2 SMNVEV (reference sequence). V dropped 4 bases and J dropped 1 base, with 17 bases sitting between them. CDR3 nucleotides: TGTGCCAGCAGTTATAATTTGGGTGGCGGATCCTACGAGCAGTACTTC. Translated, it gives CASSYNLGGGSYEQYF.

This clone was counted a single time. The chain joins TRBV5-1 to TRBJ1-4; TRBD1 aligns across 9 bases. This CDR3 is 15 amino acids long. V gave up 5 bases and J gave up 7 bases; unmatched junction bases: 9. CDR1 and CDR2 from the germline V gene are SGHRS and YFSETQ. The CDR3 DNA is TGCGCCAGCAGTTCTACCGGGACAGGGAGTGAAAAACTGTTTTTT. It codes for CASSSTGTGSEKLFF.

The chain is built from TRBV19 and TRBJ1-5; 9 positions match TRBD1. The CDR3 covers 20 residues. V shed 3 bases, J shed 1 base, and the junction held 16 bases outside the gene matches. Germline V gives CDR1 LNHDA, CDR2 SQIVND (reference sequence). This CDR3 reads CASSMNRDRVADRSNQPQHF. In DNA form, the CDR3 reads TGTGCCAGTAGTATGAACCGGGACAGGGTAGCAGATCGAAGCAATCAGCCCCAGCATTTT.

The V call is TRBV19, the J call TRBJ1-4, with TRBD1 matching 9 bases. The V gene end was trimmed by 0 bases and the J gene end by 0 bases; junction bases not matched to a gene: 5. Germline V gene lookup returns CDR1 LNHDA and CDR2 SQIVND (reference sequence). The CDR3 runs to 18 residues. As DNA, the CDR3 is TGTGCCAGTAGTATAGATGGGACAGGGATATCAACTAATGAAAAACTGTTTTTT. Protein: CASSIDGTGISTNEKLFF. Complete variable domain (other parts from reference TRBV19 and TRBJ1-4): DGGITQSPKYLFRKEGQNVTLSCEQNLNHDAMYWYRQDPGQGLRLIYYSQIVNDFQKGDIAEGYSVSREKKESFPLTVTSAQKNPTAFYLCASSIDGTGISTNEKLFFGSGTQLSVL.

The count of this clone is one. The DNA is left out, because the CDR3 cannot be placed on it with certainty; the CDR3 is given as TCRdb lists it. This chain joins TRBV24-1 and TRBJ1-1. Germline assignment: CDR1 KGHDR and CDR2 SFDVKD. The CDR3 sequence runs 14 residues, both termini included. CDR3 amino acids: CATSDFGEAVGAFF.

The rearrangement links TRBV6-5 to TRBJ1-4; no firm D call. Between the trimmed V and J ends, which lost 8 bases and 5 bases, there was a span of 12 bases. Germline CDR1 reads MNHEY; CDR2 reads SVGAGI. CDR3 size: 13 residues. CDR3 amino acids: CASGRVFNEKLFF. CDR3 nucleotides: TGTGCCAGCGGCCGGGTCTTCAATGAAAAACTGTTTTTT.

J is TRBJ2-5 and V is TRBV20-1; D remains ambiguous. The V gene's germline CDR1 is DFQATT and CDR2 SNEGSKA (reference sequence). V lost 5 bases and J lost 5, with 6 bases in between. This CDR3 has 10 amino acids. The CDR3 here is CSAARETQYF. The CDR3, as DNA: TGCAGTGCTGCCAGGGAGACCCAGTACTTC.

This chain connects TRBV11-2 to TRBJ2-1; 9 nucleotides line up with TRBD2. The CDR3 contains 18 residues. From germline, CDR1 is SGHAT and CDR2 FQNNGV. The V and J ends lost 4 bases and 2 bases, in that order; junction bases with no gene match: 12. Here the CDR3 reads CASSSLKGSGGTYNEQFF. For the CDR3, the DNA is TGTGCCAGCAGCTCCCTGAAGGGTAGCGGGGGTACCTACAATGAGCAGTTCTTC.

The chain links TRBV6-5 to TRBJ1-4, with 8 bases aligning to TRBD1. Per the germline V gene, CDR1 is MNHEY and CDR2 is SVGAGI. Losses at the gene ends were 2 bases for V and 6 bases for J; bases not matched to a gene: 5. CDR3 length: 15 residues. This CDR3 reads CASSYGDRIDEKLFF. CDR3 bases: TGTGCCAGCAGTTACGGGGACAGGATCGATGAAAAACTGTTTTTT.

In DNA, the CDR3 is TGTGCCAGCACCGAACAGGGGCCAGAGACCCAGTACTTC. It encodes CASTEQGPETQYF. The chain links TRBV5-6 to TRBJ2-5; 7 bases line up with TRBD1. The length of the CDR3 is 13 residues. Trimming removed 6 bases from V and 4 bases from J; junction bases left unmatched: 6. Germline V gene data show CDR1 as SGHDT and CDR2 as YYEEEE.

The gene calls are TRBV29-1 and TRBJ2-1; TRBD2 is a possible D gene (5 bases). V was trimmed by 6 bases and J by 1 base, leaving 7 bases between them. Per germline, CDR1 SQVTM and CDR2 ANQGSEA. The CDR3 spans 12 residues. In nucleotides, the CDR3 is TGCAGCGTAGCGGCATCCTACAATGAGCAGTTCTTC. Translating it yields CSVAASYNEQFF.

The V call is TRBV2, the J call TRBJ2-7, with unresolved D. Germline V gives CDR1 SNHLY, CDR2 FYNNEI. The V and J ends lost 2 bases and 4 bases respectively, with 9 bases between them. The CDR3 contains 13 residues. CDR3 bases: TGTGCCAGCAGTGAACTTCGGGTATACGAGCAGTACTTC. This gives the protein CASSELRVYEQYF.

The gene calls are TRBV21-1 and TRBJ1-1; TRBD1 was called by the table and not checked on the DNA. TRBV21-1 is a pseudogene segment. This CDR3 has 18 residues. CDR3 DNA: TGTGCCAGCAGCAAAGTAGGACAGGGGTGCGGTTCTGACACTGAAGCTTTCTTT. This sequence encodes CASSKVGQGCGSDTEAFF.

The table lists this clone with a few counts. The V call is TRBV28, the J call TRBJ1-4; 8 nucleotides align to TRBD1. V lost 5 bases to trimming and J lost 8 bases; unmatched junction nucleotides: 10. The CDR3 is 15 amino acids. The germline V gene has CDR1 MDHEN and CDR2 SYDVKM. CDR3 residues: CASSLYQGAKEKLFF. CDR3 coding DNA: TGTGCCAGCAGTCTATACCAGGGGGCAAAAGAAAAACTGTTTTTT.

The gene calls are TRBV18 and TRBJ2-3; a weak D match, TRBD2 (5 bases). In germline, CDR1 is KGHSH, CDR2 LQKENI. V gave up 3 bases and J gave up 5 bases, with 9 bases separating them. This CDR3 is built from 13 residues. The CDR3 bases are TGTGCCAGCTCACCGACTACGGGAGATACGCAGTATTTT. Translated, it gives CASSPTTGDTQYF.

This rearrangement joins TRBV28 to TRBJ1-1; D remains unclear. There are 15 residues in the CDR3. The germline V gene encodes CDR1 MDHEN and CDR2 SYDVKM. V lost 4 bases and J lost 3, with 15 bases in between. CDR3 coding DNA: TGTGCCAGCAGTTCCGGACTCACCTCATACACTGAAGCTTTCTTT. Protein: CASSSGLTSYTEAFF.

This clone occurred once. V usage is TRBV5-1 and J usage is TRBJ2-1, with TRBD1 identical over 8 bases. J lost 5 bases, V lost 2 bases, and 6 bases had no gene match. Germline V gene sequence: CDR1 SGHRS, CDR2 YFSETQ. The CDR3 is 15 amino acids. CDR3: CASSFLDRANNEQFF. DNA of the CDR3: TGCGCCAGCAGCTTCTTGGACAGGGCCAACAATGAGCAGTTCTTC.